Listed below are T cell receptor beta chains from one sample, sequenced in a study of cytomegalovirus exposure and HLA in healthy donors. The method was immunoSEQ multiplex PCR; TCRdb's version includes in-frame clones alone and lacks a portion of them. This table holds under 200,000 clones, 84% found once. Sequenced sample: PBMCs. These receptors were obtained from a boy aged 5-17 years in good health and CMV-seronegative. Each CDR3 is given with its conserved first and last residue. The order of the fields is J gene, clone size, D gene, V gene, CDR3 protein, CDR3 DNA. A D gene is named only where the DNA matches it firmly. Rows give clone size only sometimes, using once, few, many, or a class for an expanded clone.

>TRBJ2-2|NA|NA|TRBV5-1
CASSLGGGGTNTGELFF
TGCGCCAGCAGCTTGGGAGGTGGCGGTACGAACACCGGGGAGCTGTTTTTT
>TRBJ2-7|NA|NA|TRBV30
CAWNRGLAYEQYF
TGTGCCTGGAACCGGGGACTGGCCTACGAGCAGTACTTC
>TRBJ1-1|NA|NA|TRBV5-6
CASSPNGGMNTEAFF
TGTGCCAGCAGCCCTAACGGGGGTATGAACACTGAAGCTTTCTTT
>TRBJ2-4|NA|NA|TRBV20-1
CSAEHVNIQYF
TGCAGTGCAGAACACGTGAACATTCAGTACTTC
>TRBJ2-7|NA|TRBD2|TRBV13
CASSLSGRDYEQYF
TGTGCCAGCAGCCTCAGCGGGAGGGACTACGAGCAGTACTTC
>TRBJ1-5|few|NA|TRBV12-5
CASGVQPQHF
TGTGCTAGTGGCGTCCAGCCCCAGCATTTT
>TRBJ2-1|NA|NA|TRBV5-1
CASSSRTNNEQFF
TGCGCCAGCAGCTCCAGGACTAACAATGAGCAGTTCTTC
>TRBJ1-1|NA|TRBD1|TRBV7-3
CASSFTGTGGTEAFF
TGTGCCAGCAGCTTTACCGGGACAGGGGGCACTGAAGCTTTCTTT
>TRBJ2-1|NA|NA|TRBV18
CASSPSRSINNEQFF
TGTGCCAGCTCACCTTCTAGGTCCATTAACAATGAGCAGTTCTTC
>TRBJ1-4|NA|TRBD1|TRBV10-2
CASSRLPGQGDEKLFF
TGCGCCAGCAGTCGTTTACCGGGACAGGGGGATGAAAAACTGTTTTTT
>TRBJ2-7|NA|NA|TRBV2
CASRTGGAYEQYF
TGTGCCAGCAGAACAGGGGGGGCATACGAGCAGTACTTC
>TRBJ2-1|NA|NA|TRBV28
CASSLFLGGNEQFF
TGTGCCAGCAGTTTATTCCTCGGCGGGAATGAGCAGTTCTTC
>TRBJ1-1|NA|TRBD1|TRBV29-1
CSVGQGYTEAFF
TGCAGCGTTGGACAGGGTTACACTGAAGCTTTCTTT
>TRBJ2-2|NA|NA|TRBV10-3
CARDPQQGRLTGELFF
TGTGCCAGGGATCCCCAACAGGGTAGACTCACCGGGGAGCTGTTTTTT
>TRBJ2-1|NA|NA|TRBV29-1
CSVKKGHPGNEQFF
TGCAGCGTCAAAAAGGGCCATCCAGGGAATGAGCAGTTCTTC
>TRBJ1-6|once|TRBD1|TRBV6-6
CALAVTGGGSPLHF
TGTGCCCTGGCCGTTACAGGGGGCGGATCACCCCTCCACTTT
>TRBJ2-2|NA|TRBD2|TRBV19
CASSWTSGSDYTGELFF
TGTGCCAGTAGTTGGACTAGCGGGAGTGATTACACCGGGGAGCTGTTTTTT
>TRBJ2-7|NA|TRBD1|TRBV19
CASSINTGGEQYF
TGTGCCAGTAGTATAAACACAGGGGGCGAGCAGTACTTC
>TRBJ2-1|NA|TRBD1|TRBV19
CASSIGPGQGYQDEQFF
TGTGCCAGTAGTATTGGGCCGGGACAGGGCTATCAGGATGAGCAGTTCTTC
>TRBJ2-1|NA|TRBD2|TRBV9
CASSVPAGRQFF
TGTGCCAGCAGCGTGCCAGCGGGACGCCAGTTCTTC
>TRBJ2-1|NA|TRBD2|TRBV6-1
CASKIAGQNNEQFF
TGTGCCAGCAAAATAGCGGGACAAAACAATGAGCAGTTCTTC
>TRBJ1-2|NA|NA|TRBV9
CASSVDPGNNYGYTF
TGTGCCAGCAGCGTAGACCCAGGGAATAACTATGGCTACACCTTC
>TRBJ1-1|NA|NA|TRBV28
CATLSGNTEAFF
TGTGCCACCCTTTCAGGGAACACTGAAGCTTTCTTT
>TRBJ2-7|NA|TRBD1|TRBV5-1
CASSSGQGAYEQYF
TGCGCCAGCAGCTCCGGACAGGGGGCCTACGAGCAGTACTTC
>TRBJ2-3|NA|TRBD1|TRBV7-2
CASSPTGGTDTQYF
TGTGCCAGCAGCCCGACAGGGGGCACAGATACGCAGTATTTT
>TRBJ2-1|NA|NA|TRBV6-1
CASSEGFRGYNEQFF
TGTGCCAGCAGTGAAGGTTTCAGGGGATACAATGAGCAGTTCTTC
>TRBJ2-5|NA|NA|TRBV9
CASCPGVYQETQYF
TGTGCCAGCTGCCCGGGGGTATACCAAGAGACCCAGTACTTC
>TRBJ2-3|once|TRBD2|TRBV6-5
CASSLLAGVTDTQYF
TGTGCCAGCAGCCTACTAGCGGGGGTCACAGATACGCAGTATTTT